In this sample, the clone carrying this TCR beta chain turned up once. The trim removed 1 base at V and 2 bases at J, leaving 5 bases unmatched. CDR3 length: 16 amino acids. From germline, CDR1 is WNHNN and CDR2 SYGVQD (reference sequence). The sample comes from a study of blood T cell repertoires in COVID-19. Across the whole study: PBMCs, B-cell-depleted T cells, or T cells were the source of the cDNA or gDNA that made up the material.

The table came from immunoSEQ multiplex PCR; TCRdb's copy has only in-frame clones and leaves some out. The table lists some 120,000 clones, about 80% of them singletons. The chain carries TRBV10-1 and TRBJ2-3; 8 bases are a match to TRBD2. This clonotype originated in a woman in her fifties or sixties with acute or convalescent COVID-19. The sample was peripheral blood. CDR3 region: CASSEWASGSTDTQYF. The CDR3 DNA reads as TGCGCCAGCAGTGAGTGGGCTAGCGGGTCCACAGATACGCAGTATTTT.